The entry below describes one T cell receptor (beta chain). The antigen remains undetermined. The sample comes from a study of cytomegalovirus exposure and HLA in healthy donors. Study as a whole: Among about 200 million T cells, an earlier analysis found around 100 million unique TCR beta sequences. The study's findings and limits: Later work associated roughly 17,000 TCR beta sequences with HLA alleles at 0.05 false discovery rate. Immune exposure information available was restricted to CMV serostatus.

The germline V and J ends were trimmed by 6 bases and 6 bases, with 11 bases remaining between them. CDR3 size: 13 residues. CDR1 is SGHTA, CDR2 FQGTGA, per germline. PCR used 60 Vbeta primers and 13 Jbeta primers. Sequencing used immunoSEQ multiplex PCR; TCRdb keeps in-frame clones, though not all of them. This table holds 140,000 to 150,000 clones, roughly two thirds found once. This TCR derives from a male donor in good health and CMV-seronegative. The sequenced sample was PBMCs. The chain combines TRBV7-3 with TRBJ2-2, with D maybe TRBD1 (5 bases). CDR3 DNA sequence: TGTGCCAGCAGGCCTACAGGCGCCGGGGAGCTGTTTTTT. Translated, it gives CASRPTGAGELFF.